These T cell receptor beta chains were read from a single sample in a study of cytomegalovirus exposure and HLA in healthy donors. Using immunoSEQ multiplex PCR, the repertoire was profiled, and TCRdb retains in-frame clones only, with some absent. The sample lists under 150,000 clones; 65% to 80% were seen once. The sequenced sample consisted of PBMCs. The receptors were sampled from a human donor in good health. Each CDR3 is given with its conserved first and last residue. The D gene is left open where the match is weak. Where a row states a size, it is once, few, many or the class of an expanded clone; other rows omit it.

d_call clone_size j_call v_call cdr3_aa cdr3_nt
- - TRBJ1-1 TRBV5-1 CASSLSEYTEAFF TGCGCCAGCAGCTTGTCGGAGTACACTGAAGCTTTCTTT
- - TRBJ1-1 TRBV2 CASRTQQGLSTEAFF TGTGCCAGCAGGACTCAACAGGGTTTGAGCACTGAAGCTTTCTTT
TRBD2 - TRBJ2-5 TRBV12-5 CASGSQAGNQETQYF TGTGCTAGTGGTAGTCAAGCGGGGAACCAAGAGACCCAGTACTTC
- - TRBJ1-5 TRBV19 CASSIDHEYFGPQHF TGTGCCAGTAGTATAGATCACGAGTACTTTGGGCCCCAGCATTTT
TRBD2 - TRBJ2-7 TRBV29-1 CSVEGTFMGGGSRYEQYF TGCAGCGTTGAAGGGACGTTTATGGGGGGGGGTAGCCGTTACGAGCAGTACTTC
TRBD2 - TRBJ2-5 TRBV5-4 CASGRGVQETQYF TGCGCCAGTGGGCGGGGGGTCCAAGAGACCCAGTACTTC
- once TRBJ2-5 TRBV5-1 CASSSDYLQETQYF TGCGCCAGCAGCTCGGACTACCTTCAAGAGACCCAGTACTTC
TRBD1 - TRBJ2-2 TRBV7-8 CASSLARTGATGELFF TGTGCCAGCAGCTTAGCGCGGACAGGGGCCACCGGGGAGCTGTTTTTT
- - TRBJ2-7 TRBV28 CASSSGLLPYEQYF TGTGCCAGCAGTTCGGGACTCCTCCCCTACGAGCAGTACTTC
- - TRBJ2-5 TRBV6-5 CATRRNQETQYF TGTGCCACCAGGAGGAACCAGGAGACCCAGTACTTC
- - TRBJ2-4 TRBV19 CASSRQQGIQYF TGTGCCAGTAGTAGACAACAGGGTATCCAGTACTTC
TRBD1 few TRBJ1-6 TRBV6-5 CASSQDRDGPLHF TGTGCCAGCAGCCAGGACAGGGATGGGCCCCTCCACTTT
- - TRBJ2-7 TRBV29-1 CSVVQGWEQYF TGCAGCGTTGTGCAGGGCTGGGAGCAGTACTTC
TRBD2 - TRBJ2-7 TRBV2 CASTTSGYYEQYF TGTGCCAGCACAACTAGCGGCTACTACGAGCAGTACTTC
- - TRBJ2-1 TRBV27 CASSLSSGNNEQFF TGTGCCAGCAGTTTATCGTCAGGGAATAATGAGCAGTTCTTC
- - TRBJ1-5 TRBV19 CASNRDNNQPQHF TGTGCCAGTAACCGGGACAACAATCAGCCCCAGCATTTT
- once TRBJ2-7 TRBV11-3 CASSSDYTYEQYF TGTGCCAGCAGCTCGGACTATACCTACGAGCAGTACTTC
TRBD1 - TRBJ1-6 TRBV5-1 CASSTDRALNSPLHF TGCGCCAGCAGCACAGACAGGGCCTTGAATTCACCCCTCCACTTT
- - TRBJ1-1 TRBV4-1 CASSQLQGVNTEAFF TGCGCCAGCAGCCAACTACAGGGCGTGAACACTGAAGCTTTCTTT
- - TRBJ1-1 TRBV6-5 CASSYPQGEAFF TGTGCCAGCAGTTATCCGCAGGGGGAAGCTTTCTTT
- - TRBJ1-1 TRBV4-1 CASSQGSSGAEAFF TGCGCCAGCAGCCAAGGGTCGTCGGGGGCTGAAGCTTTCTTT
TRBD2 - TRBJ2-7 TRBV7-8 CASSFTREGEQYF TGTGCCAGCAGCTTTACCAGGGAGGGCGAGCAGTACTTC
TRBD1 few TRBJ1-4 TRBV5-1 CASSLAGQGYEKLFF TGCGCCAGCAGCTTGGCGGGACAGGGGTATGAAAAACTGTTTTTT
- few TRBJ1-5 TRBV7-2 CASSLGGGGQPQHF TGTGCCAGCAGCTTAGGGGGCGGGGGGCAGCCCCAGCATTTT
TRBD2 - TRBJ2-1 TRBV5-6 CASSFPGLAGGQSYNEQFF TGTGCCAGCAGCTTTCCGGGACTAGCGGGGGGGCAGTCCTACAATGAGCAGTTCTTC
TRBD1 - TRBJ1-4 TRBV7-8 CASSPRTGESGKLFF TGTGCCAGCAGCCCTCGGACAGGGGAGAGTGGTAAACTGTTTTTT
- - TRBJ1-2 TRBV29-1 CSVPGPGGYGYTF TGCAGCGTCCCGGGTCCCGGCGGATATGGCTACACCTTC
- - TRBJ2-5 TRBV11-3 CASSLGPGVLETQYF TGTGCCAGCAGCTTAGGACCCGGGGTCCTGGAGACCCAGTACTTC
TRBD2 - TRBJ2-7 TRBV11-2 CASSTRTSGNYEQYF TGTGCCAGCAGCACCCGGACTAGCGGCAACTACGAGCAGTACTTC
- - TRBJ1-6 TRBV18 CASLQLYNSPLHF TGTGCCAGCTTACAGCTTTATAATTCACCCCTCCACTTT
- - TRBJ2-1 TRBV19 CASSIGDGGTYNEQFF TGTGCCAGTAGTATTGGAGATGGGGGGACTTACAATGAGCAGTTCTTC
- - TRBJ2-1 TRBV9 CASRVPLYEQFF TGTGCCAGCAGAGTACCCTTGTATGAGCAGTTCTTC
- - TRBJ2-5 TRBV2 CASSEGGETQETQYF TGTGCCAGCAGTGAAGGGGGGGAGACTCAAGAGACCCAGTACTTC
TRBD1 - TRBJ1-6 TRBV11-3 CASSPGGSSPLHF TGTGCCAGCAGCCCAGGGGGCAGTTCACCCCTCCACTTT
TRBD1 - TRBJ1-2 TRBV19 CASVHRGRGYGYTF TGTGCCAGTGTACACAGGGGTCGTGGCTATGGCTACACCTTC
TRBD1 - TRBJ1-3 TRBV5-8 CASSLRTGQSSVTIYF TGTGCCAGCAGCTTGCGGACGGGACAGTCTTCTGTCACCATATATTTT
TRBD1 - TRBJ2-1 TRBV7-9 CASSSGTGVNEQFF TGTGCCAGCAGCTCCGGGACAGGGGTCAATGAGCAGTTCTTC
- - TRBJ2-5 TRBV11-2 CASSPTGLQETQYF TGTGCCAGCAGCCCAACAGGGCTTCAAGAGACCCAGTACTTC